A single sample gave rise to the 12 T cell receptor beta chains below, sequenced in a study of T cell responses to AZD1222 COVID-19 vaccine. Sequenced by immunoSEQ multiplex PCR; TCRdb stores in-frame clones only, minus some. The table lists some 80,000 clones, 86% of them singletons. This specimen consisted of peripheral blood, obtained on day 0 of AZD1222 vaccination. These receptors came from an adult in good health.

Within the sample, this clone is medium-sized. In nucleotides, the CDR3 is TGTGCCAGCAGTTTATCACAGTACAATCAGCCCCAGCATTTT. It encodes CASSLSQYNQPQHF. The rearrangement joins TRBV27 to TRBJ1-5; no clear D gene. The germline V and J ends were trimmed by 0 bases and 3 bases, with 6 bases remaining between them. The CDR3 length is 14 residues. Germline V lookup: CDR1 MNHEY, CDR2 SMNVEV (reference sequence).

This chain links TRBV27 with TRBJ2-1; TRBD2 agrees at 10 bases. This CDR3 comprises 18 residues. V lost 7 bases, J lost 9 bases, and 21 bases stayed unmatched. The germline V gene encodes CDR1 MNHEY and CDR2 SMNVEV (reference sequence). The CDR3 DNA follows: TGTGCCAGCAAGTCGCGGGCAGGACCGAGCGGGGGGGCGGTTGAGCAGTTCTTC. It yields the protein CASKSRAGPSGGAVEQFF.

V usage is TRBV18 and J usage is TRBJ1-2; 8 bases match TRBD1. The V segment lost 3 bases and the J segment 8 bases; nucleotides outside the gene matches: 8. The CDR3 has 14 residues. CDR1 is KGHSH and CDR2 is LQKENI in the germline V gene. The CDR3 sequence: CASSPSDRAGGYTF. The CDR3 region has the DNA TGTGCCAGCTCACCCTCGGACAGGGCTGGGGGCTACACCTTC.

The V and J genes are TRBV5-1 and TRBJ1-1; tentatively, D is TRBD1 (5 bases). CDR1 is SGHRS and CDR2 is YFSETQ in the germline V gene. This CDR3 region has 15 residues. The ends were cut back, 5 bases at V and 0 bases at J, with 14 bases in the middle. Here the CDR3 reads CASRVTGSMNTEAFF. The CDR3 region has the DNA TGCGCCAGCAGGGTAACAGGATCAATGAACACTGAAGCTTTCTTT. Combining the CDR3 with reference TRBV5-1 and TRBJ1-1 gives the whole variable domain KAGVTQTPRYLIKTRGQQVTLSCSPISGHRSVSWYQQTPGQGLQFLFEYFSETQRNKGNFPGRFSGRQFSNSRSEMNVSTLELGDSALYLCASRVTGSMNTEAFFGQGTRLTVV.

The rearrangement links TRBV30 to TRBJ2-7; 11 bases match TRBD2. Losses at the gene ends were 4 bases for V and 6 bases for J; bases not matched to a gene: 5. Germline assignment: CDR1 GTSNPN and CDR2 SVGIG (reference sequence). The CDR3 totals 13 residues. As DNA, the CDR3 is TGTGCCTGGAATAGCGGGGGGGCCCGCGAGCAGTACTTC. Protein sequence: CAWNSGGAREQYF. Together with reference TRBV30 and TRBJ2-7, the CDR3 gives the full variable domain: SQTIHQWPATLVQPVGSPLSLECTVEGTSNPNLYWYRQAAGRGLQLLFYSVGIGQISSEVPQNLSASRPQDRQFILSSKKLLLSDSGFYLCAWNSGGAREQYFGPGTRLTVT.

The chain carries TRBV7-2 and TRBJ2-7; 7 bases are a match to TRBD1. CDR3 length: 14 amino acids. V lost 5 bases and J lost 7; bases outside the gene matches: 11. Germline lookup yields CDR1 SGHTA and CDR2 FQGNSA. DNA for the CDR3: TGTGCCAGCAGCCGTATGACAGGGAAAAGGGAGCAGTACTTC. This codes for CASSRMTGKREQYF. Supplemented by reference TRBV7-2 and TRBJ2-7, the full variable domain reads GAGVSQSPSNKVTEKGKDVELRCDPISGHTALYWYRQSLGQGLEFLIYFQGNSAPDKSGLPSDRFSAERTGGSVSTLTIQRTQQEDSAVYLCASSRMTGKREQYFGPGTRLTVT.

V usage is TRBV28 and J usage is TRBJ2-4; possibly TRBD2 for D (5 bases). CDR1 is MDHEN, CDR2 SYDVKM, per germline. The CDR3 is 15 amino acids. V was cut by 7 bases and J by 4 bases, with 17 bases left in between. The CDR3 nucleotides read TGTGCCAGCATGACCCCCTCCGGGATTAAAAACATTCAGTACTTC. Its translation is CASMTPSGIKNIQYF.

V gene TRBV12-3 or TRBV12-4 combines with J gene TRBJ2-5; 7 nucleotides align to TRBD2. V lost 6 bases and J lost 3; bases outside the gene matches: 1. This CDR3 has 12 amino acids. In DNA, the CDR3 is TGTGCCAGCAGCCGGGGGGAAGAGACCCAGTACTTC. Translating it yields CASSRGEETQYF.

The chain links TRBV28 to TRBJ2-7; tentative D call: TRBD1 (6 bases). Trimming removed 10 bases at V and 2 bases at J, with 12 bases between. This CDR3 has 12 residues. Germline V gene data show CDR1 as MDHEN and CDR2 as SYDVKM. The CDR3 sequence is CATGQTAYEQYF. The CDR3 DNA reads TGTGCCACCGGACAGACCGCCTACGAGCAGTACTTC.

This chain uses TRBV5-1 with TRBJ1-1, with D unresolved. Trimming took off 0 bases at V and 5 bases at J, with 11 bases between the two ends. Germline values: CDR1 SGHRS, CDR2 YFSETQ. This CDR3 is 14 amino acids long. The CDR3: CASSLDGELTEAFF. CDR3 DNA sequence: TGCGCCAGCAGCTTGGACGGGGAACTGACTGAAGCTTTCTTT.

The rearrangement joins TRBV9 to TRBJ2-7; 11 nucleotides align to TRBD2. The CDR3 length is 15 residues. Trimming at V came to 0 bases and at J to 5 bases, leaving 4 bases not matched to a gene. Germline V gives CDR1 SGDLS, CDR2 YYNGEE. CDR3 sequence reads: CASSVGPSGRNEQYF. CDR3 coding DNA: TGTGCCAGCAGCGTAGGCCCTAGCGGGAGGAACGAGCAGTACTTC.

V usage is TRBV7-8 and J usage is TRBJ1-2, with D unresolved. The CDR3 is 14 residues long. V shed 1 base and J shed 4 bases, with 10 bases lying between them. Germline lookup yields CDR1 SGHVS and CDR2 FQNEAQ. The CDR3 protein is CASSLGRDGYGYTF. CDR3 bases: TGTGCCAGCAGCTTAGGGAGAGACGGCTATGGCTACACCTTC.